These 25 T cell receptor beta chains originate from one sample sequenced in a study of blood T cell repertoires in COVID-19. Sequencing used immunoSEQ multiplex PCR; TCRdb keeps in-frame clones, though not all of them. The sample has 65,000 to 100,000 clones; approximately 80% are singletons. The sample comprised peripheral blood. Source of these receptors: a woman over 75 with acute or convalescent COVID-19.

The chain is built from TRBV28 and TRBJ2-5, with D possibly matching TRBD1 (5 bases). The CDR3 is 15 residues long. Germline assignment: CDR1 MDHEN and CDR2 SYDVKM. V was clipped by 6 bases and J by 5 bases, with 19 bases between them. In DNA, the CDR3 is TGTGCCAGCAGACCTCCCGGGCAGGGCATTGAGACCCAGTACTTC. Its translation: CASRPPGQGIETQYF.

The chain joins TRBV2 to TRBJ1-5; D is unclear. The CDR3 is made up of 14 amino acids. V shed 6 bases and J shed 1 base, with 10 bases lying between them. CDR1 and CDR2 from the germline V gene are SNHLY and FYNNEI. The CDR3 bases are TGTGCCAGCAGGATTAGACAAAGCAATCAGCCCCAGCATTTT. Its translation is CASRIRQSNQPQHF.

This rearrangement joins TRBV6-1 to TRBJ2-7, with D perhaps matching TRBD1 (5 bases). CDR3 size: 17 residues. V was trimmed by 2 bases and J by 0 bases, leaving 17 bases between them. CDR1 is MNHNS, CDR2 SASEGT, per germline. The CDR3: CASSENPVRTNSYEQYF. CDR3 coding DNA: TGTGCCAGCAGTGAAAACCCCGTGAGGACAAACTCCTACGAGCAGTACTTC.

The genes are TRBV18 and TRBJ2-7; D might be TRBD2 (5 bases). This CDR3 has 13 residues. Per the germline V gene, CDR1 is KGHSH and CDR2 is LQKENI. Trimming cost V 3 bases and J 1 base, with 7 bases left between them. CDR3 bases: TGTGCCAGCTCACCCGGGGAGTCCTACGAGCAGTACTTC. Translated, it gives CASSPGESYEQYF.

V is TRBV18 and J is TRBJ2-7; weak D call: TRBD2 (5 bases). The V and J ends lost 3 bases and 5 bases respectively, with 17 bases between them. Germline CDR1 and CDR2: KGHSH and LQKENI. CDR3 length: 15 residues. This chain's CDR3 is CASSPAIRAGNEQYF. The DNA of the CDR3 is TGTGCCAGCTCACCCGCGATCCGGGCCGGGAACGAGCAGTACTTC.

This clone was observed a single time. The chain recombines TRBV19 with TRBJ2-1; TRBD1 aligns across 8 bases. V was pared by 7 bases and J by 8 bases, with 13 bases of the junction left unmatched. Per germline, CDR1 LNHDA and CDR2 SQIVND (reference sequence). The CDR3 consists of 15 residues. This CDR3 reads CASNAGTGYGDEQFF. CDR3 DNA: TGTGCCAGTAACGCCGGGACAGGCTATGGCGATGAGCAGTTCTTC.

In nucleotides, the CDR3 is TGTGCCAGCATGAGGGACAGGAGAAATGAGCAGTTCTTC. It specifies CASMRDRRNEQFF. The rearrangement links TRBV21-1 to TRBJ2-1; TRBD1, the table's D call, lacks a check against the DNA. TRBV21-1 is reported as a pseudogene. CDR3 length: 13 amino acids.

This chain uses TRBV5-1 with TRBJ2-1; tentative D call: TRBD1 (5 bases). Germline V gene lookup returns CDR1 SGHRS and CDR2 YFSETQ. The length of the CDR3 is 15 residues. Trimming took off 1 base at V and 8 bases at J, with 16 bases between the two ends. CDR3 in amino acids: CASSLSDTQVDEQFF. The CDR3 nucleotides read TGCGCCAGCAGCTTGTCGGACACCCAGGTCGATGAGCAGTTCTTC.

This clone came up once. The chain recombines TRBV18 with TRBJ1-1; 9 bases line up with TRBD1. CDR3 length: 17 residues. The V segment lost 3 bases and the J segment 1 base; nucleotides outside the gene matches: 9. Per the germline V gene, CDR1 is KGHSH and CDR2 is LQKENI. CDR3 sequence (DNA): TGTGCCAGCTCACCTTTTCTCGACAGGGGGACGAACACTGAAGCTTTCTTT. This encodes CASSPFLDRGTNTEAFF.

The V gene is TRBV28, the J gene TRBJ1-1, with D perhaps matching TRBD1 (6 bases). In germline, CDR1 is MDHEN, CDR2 SYDVKM. V lost 6 bases, J lost 1 base, and 12 bases lay in between. The CDR3 extends over 14 amino acids. CDR3 residues: CASRSTGPNTEAFF. DNA for the CDR3: TGTGCCAGCAGATCGACAGGCCCGAACACTGAAGCTTTCTTT. Full variable domain (outside the CDR3, taken from reference TRBV28 and TRBJ1-1): DVKVTQSSRYLVKRTGEKVFLECVQDMDHENMFWYRQDPGLGLRLIYFSYDVKMKEKGDIPEGYSVSREKKERFSLILESASTNQTSMYLCASRSTGPNTEAFFGQGTRLTVV.

The table lists this clone with a few counts. The chain recombines TRBV5-1 with TRBJ2-5; 11 nucleotides agree with TRBD2. The V gene's germline CDR1 is SGHRS and CDR2 YFSETQ. This CDR3 is built from 17 residues. The V and J ends lost 4 bases and 1 base, in that order; junction bases with no gene match: 9. CDR3 loop: CASSQSPSGGFQETQYF. The CDR3 region has the DNA TGCGCCAGCAGCCAGTCTCCTAGCGGGGGGTTCCAAGAGACCCAGTACTTC.

This chain connects TRBV18 to TRBJ1-6, with D unclear. The CDR3 totals 15 residues. The V gene's germline CDR1 is KGHSH and CDR2 LQKENI. V was pared by 5 bases and J by 4 bases, with 12 bases between. CDR3 in DNA: TGTGCCAGCTCAGAGACAAAAACTTATAATTCACCCCTCCACTTT. This translates into CASSETKTYNSPLHF.

The count of this clone is one. V and J are TRBV28 and TRBJ1-5; D is undetermined. CDR3 size: 14 residues. Germline V lookup: CDR1 MDHEN, CDR2 SYDVKM. With 6 bases removed from V and 7 bases from J, the gap between germline ends came to 16 bases. The CDR3 DNA sequence: TGTGCCAGCAGCCCTGCCCAGACTTCCCAGCCCCAGCATTTT. It is translated as CASSPAQTSQPQHF. The variable domain in full, completed from reference TRBV28 and TRBJ1-5, reads DVKVTQSSRYLVKRTGEKVFLECVQDMDHENMFWYRQDPGLGLRLIYFSYDVKMKEKGDIPEGYSVSREKKERFSLILESASTNQTSMYLCASSPAQTSQPQHFGDGTRLSIL.

This rearrangement joins TRBV6-1 to TRBJ1-1; weak D call: TRBD1 (5 bases). This CDR3 has 14 amino acids. Germline V gene data show CDR1 as MNHNS and CDR2 as SASEGT. V lost 2 bases and J lost 5, with 12 bases in between. The CDR3 region is CASSELLGGTEAFF. The CDR3 nucleotides are TGTGCCAGCAGTGAATTATTGGGGGGGACTGAAGCTTTCTTT.

V usage is TRBV3-1 (or the pseudogene TRBV3-2) and J usage is TRBJ1-2, with D tentatively TRBD1 (5 bases). From germline, CDR1 is LGHDT and CDR2 YNNKEL (reference sequence). Trimming pared 4 bases from V and 2 bases from J, leaving 11 bases between. The CDR3 is made up of 14 amino acids. The CDR3 bases are TGTGCCAGCAGCCGATCAGGGATAAACTATGGCTACACCTTC. This codes for CASSRSGINYGYTF.

The table lists this clone with a count of one. The rearrangement uses TRBV21-1 and TRBJ1-1. TRBV21-1 is a pseudogene segment. The CDR3 covers 17 residues. CDR3 in DNA: TGTGCCAGCAGCCCTCGAAAAGAGGGATTAAGCGACACTGAAGCTTTCTTT. This codes for CASSPRKEGLSDTEAFF.

The chain couples TRBV6-1 to TRBJ2-7; 9 bases agree with TRBD1. This CDR3 contains 16 residues. V lost 4 bases, J lost 5 bases, and 12 bases stayed unmatched. CDR1 and CDR2 from the germline V gene are MNHNS and SASEGT. CDR3 amino acids: CASSGHRGRISNEQYF. CDR3 DNA sequence: TGTGCCAGCAGTGGACACAGGGGGCGGATTTCGAACGAGCAGTACTTC.

This clone is labeled as medium-sized. The CDR3 nucleotides read TGTGCCAGCAGCTTTTTCCACCCTGCGGGACAGCTCCAAGAGACCCAGTACTTC. It specifies CASSFFHPAGQLQETQYF. The chain is built from TRBV7-8 and TRBJ2-5, with a weak D call TRBD1 (7 bases). CDR3 length equals 18 residues. Trimming cost V 3 bases and J 1 base, with 21 bases left between them. CDR1 SGHVS and CDR2 FQNEAQ come from the germline V gene.

The rearrangement joins TRBV5-3 to TRBJ1-1; the match to TRBD1 covers 9 bases. TRBV5-3 is an ORF, with its function uncertain. The CDR3 has 15 amino acids. V was pared by 0 bases and J by 4 bases, with 4 bases of the junction left unmatched. CDR3 sequence (DNA): TGTGCCAGAAGCTTGGGGACAGGGGAGCGCACTGAAGCTTTCTTT. Translated, it gives CARSLGTGERTEAFF.

The chain joins TRBV10-3 to TRBJ1-3; a weak D match, TRBD1 (6 bases). Germline-derived CDR1 and CDR2 are ENHRY and SYGVKD. The V gene lost 0 bases and the J gene lost 3 bases, with 9 bases spanning the gap. This CDR3 is built from 15 residues. The CDR3 region is CAISESYRVGNTIYF. The CDR3 nucleotides read TGTGCCATCAGTGAGTCGTACAGGGTTGGAAACACCATATATTTT.

CDR3 DNA: TGTGCCAGCAGTTACTCGGGGGGGAATCAGCCCCAGCATTTT. Residues: CASSYSGGNQPQHF. The chain combines TRBV6-2 or TRBV6-3 with TRBJ1-5, with D possibly being TRBD1 (5 bases). The germline V gene has CDR1 MNHEY and CDR2 SVGEGT. V was pared by 0 bases and J by 4 bases, with 7 bases between. The CDR3 consists of 14 residues.

The rearrangement joins TRBV7-9 to TRBJ2-5; 7 nucleotides agree with TRBD1. The CDR3 has 14 amino acids. Germline trimming cut 6 bases from V and 1 base from J; bases unmatched to any gene: 5. The V gene's germline CDR1 is SEHNR and CDR2 FQNEAQ (reference sequence). CDR3 sequence: CASRSGQSQETQYF. The CDR3 bases are TGTGCCAGCAGATCGGGACAGAGCCAAGAGACCCAGTACTTC. Together with reference TRBV7-9 and TRBJ2-5, the CDR3 gives the full variable domain: DTGVSQNPRHKITKRGQNVTFRCDPISEHNRLYWYRQTLGQGPEFLTYFQNEAQLEKSRLLSDRFSAERPKGSFSTLEIQRTEQGDSAMYLCASRSGQSQETQYFGPGTRLLVL.

The chain uses TRBV19 and TRBJ1-5; D unclear. Per the germline V gene, CDR1 is LNHDA and CDR2 is SQIVND (reference sequence). The CDR3 runs to 18 residues. V was shortened by 3 bases and J by 4 bases, with 22 bases between the two germline ends. The CDR3 spells CASSMVQAQTILNQPQHF. The CDR3 DNA reads as TGTGCCAGTAGTATGGTGCAGGCCCAGACAATACTTAATCAGCCCCAGCATTTT.

This clone occurred once. This chain joins TRBV10-3 and TRBJ2-7, with D perhaps matching TRBD2 (5 bases). Deletions cut 9 bases from V and 5 bases from J, with 17 bases between. The CDR3 covers 13 residues. From germline, CDR1 is ENHRY and CDR2 SYGVKD. CDR3: CAISVAGVHEQYF. CDR3 in DNA: TGTGCCATTTCCGTAGCCGGGGTCCACGAGCAGTACTTC.

This clone has a single count. This chain uses TRBV10-3 with TRBJ1-6; 7 bases agree with TRBD1. This CDR3 is built from 15 residues. Germline V gene sequence: CDR1 ENHRY, CDR2 SYGVKD. V lost 0 bases to trimming and J lost 8 bases; unmatched junction nucleotides: 4. The CDR3 DNA sequence: TGTGCCATCAGTGAGTCCAACAGGGGTGATTCACCCCTCCACTTT. Translation: CAISESNRGDSPLHF.